A selection of T cell receptor beta chains follows, all from one sample in a study of neurological immune-mediated disorders. One entry per CDR3 protein results from TCRdb running MiXCR on the 5' RACE reads. Of 20,000 to 25,000 distinct CDR3 sequences listed, 15% to 20% are singletons. The sequencing sample was made of CD8+ T cells from blood. These receptors all come from a woman aged 18-35 years with multiple sclerosis. Both conserved end residues are part of each CDR3. The D gene is left open where the match is weak. Part of the rows lack a size; the others show once, few, many or a class for expanded clones.

d_call j_call clone_size v_call cdr3_aa cdr3_nt
. TRBJ2-7 many TRBV13 CASSLFDSSYEQYF TGTGCCAGCAGCTTATTCGACAGTTCCTACGAGCAGTACTTC
. TRBJ1-1 many TRBV20-1 CSARVWTASNTEAFF TGCAGTGCTAGAGTCTGGACAGCATCGAACACTGAAGCTTTCTTT
. TRBJ2-7 many TRBV28 CASSPLGWEQYF TGTGCCAGCAGCCCCCTGGGGTGGGAGCAGTACTTC
TRBD1 TRBJ1-1 many TRBV27 CASSLTGDALNTEAFF TGTGCCAGCAGTTTAACAGGGGATGCCCTGAACACTGAAGCTTTCTTT
TRBD1 TRBJ1-6 . TRBV20-1 CSARVTGQGDSPLHF TGCAGTGCTAGAGTGACGGGACAGGGTGATTCACCCCTCCACTTT
. TRBJ2-1 . TRBV6-2/TRBV6-3 CASSYSLGEQFF TGTGCCAGCAGTTACTCCCTGGGCGAGCAGTTCTTC
. TRBJ2-3 many TRBV6-4 CASSESTVGTQYF TGTGCCAGCAGTGAGAGTACCGTGGGTACGCAGTATTTT
. TRBJ1-1 many TRBV10-2 CASSEEMNTEAFF TGCGCCAGCAGTGAGGAGATGAACACTGAAGCTTTCTTT
TRBD1 TRBJ2-3 many TRBV29-1 CSGTDRVRTDTQYF TGCAGCGGTACCGACAGGGTGAGGACAGATACGCAGTATTTT
TRBD2 TRBJ2-1 many TRBV20-1 CSARVASGAYSESGEQFF TGCAGCGCACGAGTGGCTAGCGGAGCCTACTCGGAGTCGGGGGAGCAGTTCTTC
. TRBJ1-2 many TRBV11-2 CASRLTGASLYGYTF TGTGCCAGCAGATTAACCGGGGCGTCTCTATATGGCTACACCTTC
. TRBJ1-2 . TRBV7-2 CASSFGHSYGYTF TGTGCCAGCAGCTTTGGACATTCCTATGGCTACACCTTC
. TRBJ1-2 many TRBV20-1 CSARDNSLDGYTF TGCAGTGCTAGAGACAACAGCCTCGATGGCTACACCTTC
. TRBJ2-3 many TRBV7-6 CASSSVVYPQYF TGTGCCAGCAGCTCTGTCGTGTATCCGCAGTATTTT
TRBD2 TRBJ2-1 many TRBV18 CASSPPEGRTSPSEQFF TGTGCCAGCTCACCACCGGAGGGGCGGACTAGCCCAAGTGAGCAGTTCTTC
. TRBJ2-1 many TRBV12-3/TRBV12-4 CASSFPGTPYNEQFF TGTGCCAGCAGTTTTCCCGGGACACCATACAATGAGCAGTTCTTC
. TRBJ1-1 many TRBV4-3 CASSQDSRDFTEAFF TGCGCCAGCAGCCAAGATTCAAGGGATTTCACTGAAGCTTTCTTT
TRBD1 TRBJ2-6 many TRBV5-5 CASSVDRVSKVLTF TGTGCCAGCAGCGTGGACAGGGTTTCAAAAGTCCTGACTTTC
. TRBJ2-5 many TRBV4-3 CASSQDVDYQETQYF TGCGCCAGCAGCCAAGATGTGGATTACCAAGAGACCCAGTACTTC
. TRBJ2-1 many TRBV7-8 CASSLSGSMNEQFF TGTGCCAGCAGCTTATCCGGGAGTATGAATGAGCAGTTCTTC
TRBD2 TRBJ2-7 many TRBV20-1 CSASAPTSGSSYEQYF TGCAGTGCTAGTGCCCCCACTAGCGGTAGCTCCTACGAGCAGTACTTC
TRBD2 TRBJ2-1 many TRBV28 CASSLGLGSYNEQFF TGTGCCAGCAGTTTAGGACTAGGTAGCTACAATGAGCAGTTCTTC
. TRBJ2-2 many TRBV20-1 CSARARTRRELFF TGCAGTGCTAGAGCTAGGACCAGGAGGGAGCTGTTTTTT